This T cell receptor (beta chain) was captured in a study of shared clonotypes between healthy human individuals. Germline values: CDR1 MGHDK, CDR2 SYGVNS. The V gene end was trimmed by 10 bases and the J gene end by 6 bases; junction bases not matched to a gene: 5. The CDR3 is 11 amino acids. Study results and limitations: Generally, naive subsets (rather than memory subsets) showed larger estimated richness. Among four donors, roughly 5% of naive CD4 clonotypes were found in common.

As regards this clone: The antigen remains undetermined.

Repertoires were generated with immunoSEQ multiplex PCR, while TCRdb's copy carries only in-frame clones and drops some. The sample lists 550,000 to 800,000 clones; about nine tenths were seen once. The sequenced sample consisted of memory CD8+ T cells from PBMCs. The subset here: CD45RO+ cells pooled with CCR7-negative TemRA cells. The TCR was taken from a man in his late teens or twenties in good health. Some clones in this sample may be carry-over from other donors' samples. The rearrangement links TRBV25-1 to TRBJ2-7, with 8 bases that match TRBD1. CDR3 protein: CATQGAGEQYF. The CDR3 DNA sequence: TGTGCCACCCAGGGGGCCGGCGAGCAGTACTTC.